This TCR beta chain appears in the sequencing data of a study of neoadjuvant anti-PD-1 for oral cavity cancer. Only in-frame clones appear in the TCRdb table, and some are missing; sequencing was by immunoSEQ multiplex PCR. Of 11,000 to 15,000 clones in the sample, 65% to 70% were seen once. Trimming pared 0 bases from V and 4 bases from J, leaving 13 bases between. The CDR3 is made up of 16 amino acids. Germline V gene sequence: CDR1 WSHSY, CDR2 SAAADI. The receptor was isolated from a person between 40 and 79 years old with oral cavity squamous cell carcinoma. The source material was PBMCs, sampled before nivolumab (anti-PD-1) treatment. The gene calls are TRBV10-2 and TRBJ2-1; the D gene is possibly TRBD1 (6 bases). CDR3 DNA sequence: TGCGCCAGCAGTGAGTCAACAGGGTCCTTTTACAATGAGCAGTTCTTC. This codes for CASSESTGSFYNEQFF.